This T cell receptor (beta chain) stems from a study of T-cell reconstitution after alpha-beta-depleted transplantation in children. Study-wide findings and caveats: Surviving recipient T cells and thymic progenitors underlay high day-60 TCRbeta diversity in some patients. Reported findings indicate that, about two months after transplant, alpha-beta T cells came from several hundred expanded clones, which were derived from non-depleted graft cells. Hyperexpanded clones declined; after one year, newly produced T cells mostly supplied diversity.

Preparation of the TCRbeta library was carried out with unique molecular identifiers. TCRdb re-analysed the PCR reads in MiXCR, keeping a single row per CDR3 protein. The table lists almost 500,000 distinct CDR3 sequences, over 9.5% of them singletons. This clonotype was detected many times. Its antigen remains unknown. This specimen consisted of PBMCs, obtained before TCRalphabeta/CD19-depleted stem cell transplant. The sequence was obtained from a child aged 2 to 15 with inherited bone marrow failure, due to receive a stem cell transplant.

CDR3 bases: TGCAGTGCTAGATTTACCGGGACTAGGGAGCAGTTCTTC. It translates to CSARFTGTREQFF. The rearrangement links TRBV20-1 to TRBJ2-1; TRBD2 matches at 8 bases. The germline gives CDR1 DFQATT, CDR2 SNEGSKA (reference sequence). V lost 2 bases and J lost 10; bases outside the gene matches: 7. The CDR3 loop spans 13 amino acids.